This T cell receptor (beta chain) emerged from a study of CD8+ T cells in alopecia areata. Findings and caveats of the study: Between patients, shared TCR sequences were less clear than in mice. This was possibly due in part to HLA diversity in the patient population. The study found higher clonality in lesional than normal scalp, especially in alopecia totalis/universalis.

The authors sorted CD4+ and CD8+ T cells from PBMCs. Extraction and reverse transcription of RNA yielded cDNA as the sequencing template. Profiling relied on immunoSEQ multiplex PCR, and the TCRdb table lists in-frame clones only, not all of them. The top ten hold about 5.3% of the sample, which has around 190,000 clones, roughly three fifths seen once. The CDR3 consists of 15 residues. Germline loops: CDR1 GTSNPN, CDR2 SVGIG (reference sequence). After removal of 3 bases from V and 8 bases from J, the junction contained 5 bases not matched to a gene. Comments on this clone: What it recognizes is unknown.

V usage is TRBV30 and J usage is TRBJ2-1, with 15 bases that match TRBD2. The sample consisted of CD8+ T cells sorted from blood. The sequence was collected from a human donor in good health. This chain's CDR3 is CAWSAGTSGGHEQFF. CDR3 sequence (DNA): TGTGCCTGGAGCGCCGGGACTAGCGGGGGGCATGAGCAGTTCTTC. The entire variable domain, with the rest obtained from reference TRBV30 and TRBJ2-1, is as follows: SQTIHQWPATLVQPVGSPLSLECTVEGTSNPNLYWYRQAAGRGLQLLFYSVGIGQISSEVPQNLSASRPQDRQFILSSKKLLLSDSGFYLCAWSAGTSGGHEQFFGPGTRLTVL.